A single sample is the source of the 14 T cell receptor beta chains below, sequenced in a study of PD-L1 blockade in urothelial cancer. This sample's time point: pretreatment peripheral blood. Assay: immunoSEQ multiplex PCR; the TCRdb copy retains only in-frame clones and omits some. The sample yields approximately 51,000 clones, roughly 86% seen once. This specimen consisted of PBMCs, obtained around atezolizumab (anti-PD-L1) treatment. The receptors here all came from a man in his sixties with urothelial cancer.

V gene TRBV7-2 combines with J gene TRBJ1-3; perhaps TRBD1 as D (5 bases). Between the trimmed V and J ends, which lost 5 bases and 2 bases, there was a span of 19 bases. Germline V lookup: CDR1 SGHTA, CDR2 FQGNSA. The CDR3 loop spans 17 amino acids. CDR3 nucleotides: TGTGCCAGCAGCAGAGATAGCGGGGGGGGGACTGGAAACACCATATATTTT. This encodes CASSRDSGGGTGNTIYF.

This chain uses TRBV6-5 with TRBJ1-2; 8 positions match TRBD1. Germline lookup yields CDR1 MNHEY and CDR2 SVGAGI. The CDR3 loop spans 15 amino acids. J gave up 3 bases and V 6 bases, and 9 bases lay outside the gene matches. The CDR3 DNA follows: TGTGCCAGCAGCAAACCGGGACAGGCGCACTATGGCTACACCTTC. The encoded protein is CASSKPGQAHYGYTF.

This chain connects TRBV5-1 to TRBJ2-2; 12 positions match TRBD2. V dropped 2 bases and J dropped 6; count of bases not matched to a gene: 5. The CDR3 is made up of 16 amino acids. Germline values: CDR1 SGHRS, CDR2 YFSETQ. DNA for the CDR3: TGCGCCAGCAGCTTTCTAGCGGGAGGGATTGCCGGGGAGCTGTTTTTT. Protein: CASSFLAGGIAGELFF.

The gene calls are TRBV29-1 and TRBJ2-7; 7 bases are shared with TRBD2. This CDR3 has 16 residues. CDR1 is SQVTM and CDR2 is ANQGSEA in the germline V gene. V shed 5 bases and J 5 bases; nucleotides not matched to a gene: 18. The CDR3 region is CSVLPPGRGDINEQYF. In nucleotides, the CDR3 is TGCAGCGTTCTCCCCCCGGGGAGGGGTGATATAAACGAGCAGTACTTC.

This chain links TRBV7-2 with TRBJ1-4; D call uncertain. This CDR3 is 16 amino acids long. The germline V gene has CDR1 SGHTA and CDR2 FQGNSA. V was cut by 2 bases and J by 0 bases, with 10 bases left in between. The CDR3 sequence: CASSLSPGATNEKLFF. The CDR3 coding sequence is TGTGCCAGCAGCTTATCCCCCGGAGCAACTAATGAAAAACTGTTTTTT.

This sequence joins TRBV29-1 and TRBJ2-5; tentative D call: TRBD1 (6 bases). V lost 5 bases to trimming and J lost 6 bases, with 13 bases between them. The CDR3 is 12 residues long. The V gene's germline CDR1 is SQVTM and CDR2 ANQGSEA. CDR3 DNA sequence: TGCAGCGTTCGAGGGACAACCCAGACCCAGTACTTC. Translating gives CSVRGTTQTQYF. The complete variable domain, with remaining parts taken from reference TRBV29-1 and TRBJ2-5, reads SAVISQKPSRDICQRGTSLTIQCQVDSQVTMMFWYRQQPGQSLTLIATANQGSEATYESGFVIDKFPISRPNLTFSTLTVSNMSPEDSSIYLCSVRGTTQTQYFGPGTRLLVL.

The V call is TRBV14, the J call TRBJ1-6; tentatively, D is TRBD1 (6 bases). Germline values: CDR1 SGHDN, CDR2 FVKESK. V lost 4 bases to trimming and J lost 7 bases, with 8 bases between them. The CDR3 has 13 residues. For the CDR3, the DNA is TGTGCCAGCAGCCTACAGGGCAATTCACCCCTCCACTTT. It translates to CASSLQGNSPLHF.

There are a few counts of this clone. The rearrangement links TRBV5-1 to TRBJ2-3; TRBD2 aligns across 9 bases. Trimming cost V 5 bases and J 4 bases; bases outside gene matches: 11. This CDR3 has 16 amino acids. Germline-derived CDR1 and CDR2 are SGHRS and YFSETQ. The CDR3 reads CASSSNILAGADTQYF. The CDR3 DNA reads TGCGCCAGCAGTTCCAATATACTAGCGGGCGCAGATACGCAGTATTTT.

The V call is TRBV10-3, the J call TRBJ2-3; the D gene is possibly TRBD2 (6 bases). The germline V and J ends were trimmed by 0 bases and 4 bases, with 14 bases remaining between them. Germline values: CDR1 ENHRY, CDR2 SYGVKD. The CDR3 totals 16 residues. For the CDR3, the DNA is TGTGCCATCAGTGAGTCGACTCGGGGGTCCCCAGATACGCAGTATTTT. It is translated as CAISESTRGSPDTQYF.

This chain links TRBV4-3 with TRBJ1-2; 7 bases are a match to TRBD1. CDR1 is LGHNA and CDR2 is YSLEER in the germline V gene. The CDR3 totals 13 residues. The V segment lost 6 bases and the J segment 5 bases; nucleotides outside the gene matches: 6. The chain's CDR3 is CASSPTGEYGYTF. CDR3 sequence (DNA): TGCGCCAGCAGTCCTACAGGGGAATATGGCTACACCTTC.

This clone was seen more than once but under ten times. Here the CDR3 reads CASSRHAASGYSYEQYF. CDR3 nucleotides: TGTGCCAGCAGTCGACACGCCGCTAGCGGATATTCCTACGAGCAGTACTTC. The chain combines TRBV28 with TRBJ2-7; TRBD2 matches 7 bases. Germline V lookup: CDR1 MDHEN, CDR2 SYDVKM. The CDR3 totals 17 residues. V shed 5 bases, J shed 1 base, and the junction held 14 bases outside the gene matches. Variable domain in full (rest from reference TRBV28 and TRBJ2-7): DVKVTQSSRYLVKRTGEKVFLECVQDMDHENMFWYRQDPGLGLRLIYFSYDVKMKEKGDIPEGYSVSREKKERFSLILESASTNQTSMYLCASSRHAASGYSYEQYFGPGTRLTVT.

This chain joins TRBV19 and TRBJ2-1; weak D call: TRBD2 (6 bases). CDR3 length: 14 amino acids. V shed 5 bases and J shed 0 bases, with 8 bases lying between them. Germline loops: CDR1 LNHDA, CDR2 SQIVND (reference sequence). The CDR3 region is CASSRGTSYNEQFF. CDR3 DNA sequence: TGTGCCAGTAGTCGCGGGACCTCCTACAATGAGCAGTTCTTC.

V gene TRBV7-8 combines with J gene TRBJ1-6; TRBD1 might be the D (5 bases). Trimming removed 6 bases from V and 8 bases from J, with 14 bases in between. CDR3 length equals 14 residues. CDR1 and CDR2 (germline): SGHVS, FQNEAQ. This chain's CDR3 is CASSFNTRDSPLHF. In DNA, the CDR3 is TGTGCCAGCAGTTTTAATACCAGGGATTCACCCCTCCACTTT.

This chain links TRBV7-8 with TRBJ1-1; 9 bases fit TRBD1. The germline V gene encodes CDR1 SGHVS and CDR2 FQNEAQ. This CDR3 is built from 15 residues. J lost 4 bases, V lost 4 bases, and 7 bases had no gene match. CDR3 bases: TGTGCCAGCAGCTCGAACACAGGGGGCCCCACTGAAGCTTTCTTT. The encoded protein is CASSSNTGGPTEAFF.